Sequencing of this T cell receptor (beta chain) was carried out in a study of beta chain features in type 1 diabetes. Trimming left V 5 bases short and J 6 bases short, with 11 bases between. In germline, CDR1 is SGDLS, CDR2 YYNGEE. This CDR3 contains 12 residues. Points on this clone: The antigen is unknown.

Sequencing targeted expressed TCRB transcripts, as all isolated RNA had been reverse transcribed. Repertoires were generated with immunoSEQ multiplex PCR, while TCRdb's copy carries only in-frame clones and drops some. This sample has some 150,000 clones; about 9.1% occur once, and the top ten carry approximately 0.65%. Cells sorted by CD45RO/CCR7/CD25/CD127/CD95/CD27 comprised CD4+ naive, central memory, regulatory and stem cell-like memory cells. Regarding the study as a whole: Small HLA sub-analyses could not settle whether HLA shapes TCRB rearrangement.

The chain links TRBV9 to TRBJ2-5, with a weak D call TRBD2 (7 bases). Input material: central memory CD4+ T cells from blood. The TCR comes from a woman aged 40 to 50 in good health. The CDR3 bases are TGTGCCAGCAGTCGGGGGGCACAGACCCAGTACTTC. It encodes CASSRGAQTQYF. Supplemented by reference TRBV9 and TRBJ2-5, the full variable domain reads DSGVTQTPKHLITATGQRVTLRCSPRSGDLSVYWYQQSLDQGLQFLIQYYNGEERAKGNILERFSAQQFPDLHSELNLSSLELGDSALYFCASSRGAQTQYFGPGTRLLVL.